Presented here are 11 T cell receptor beta chains from one specimen sequenced in a study of graft-versus-host responses after intestinal transplantation. The protocol was immunoSEQ multiplex PCR, while the TCRdb copy is restricted to in-frame clones and leaves out a portion. The table shows about 64,000 clones, with 90% to 95% occurring only once. The antigens these receptors bind are not known. Sequences were derived from unstimulated CD8+ T cells sorted from spleen or lymph node cells, sampled before transplant. The source is a human donor who was the organ donor for an intestinal transplant.

V usage is TRBV5-4 and J usage is TRBJ2-1; D is unresolved. Trimming removed 0 bases at V and 10 bases at J, with 11 bases between. Germline V gene sequence: CDR1 SGHNT, CDR2 YYREEE (reference sequence). The CDR3 extends over 13 amino acids. This CDR3 is CASSLESTWEQFF. In DNA form, the CDR3 reads TGTGCCAGCAGCTTGGAGAGTACCTGGGAGCAGTTCTTC.

This rearrangement joins TRBV4-1 to TRBJ2-2; D call uncertain. This CDR3 region has 15 residues. Trimming cost V 3 bases and J 2 bases, with 10 bases left between them. CDR1 MGHRA and CDR2 YSYEKL come from the germline V gene. The CDR3 sequence: CASSHASDNTGELFF. The DNA for the CDR3 is TGCGCCAGCAGCCATGCCTCAGATAACACCGGGGAGCTGTTTTTT.

The chain joins TRBV4-2 to TRBJ2-7; D is possibly TRBD1 (5 bases). Trimming took off 0 bases at V and 2 bases at J, with 11 bases between the two ends. The CDR3 totals 15 residues. CDR1 is LGHNA and CDR2 is YNFKEQ in the germline V gene. The CDR3, as DNA: TGTGCCAGCAGCCAAGATAGGGGAACACCCTACGAGCAGTACTTC. Protein product: CASSQDRGTPYEQYF.

This sequence joins TRBV7-2 and TRBJ2-2; 8 bases are shared with TRBD2. CDR3 size: 17 residues. Germline V gene data show CDR1 as SGHTA and CDR2 as FQGNSA. Unmatched junction bases numbered 11, after V lost 7 bases and J lost 1 base. This CDR3 is CASTTDSGKGNTGELFF. CDR3 in DNA: TGTGCCAGCACCACTGATAGCGGGAAAGGGAACACCGGGGAGCTGTTTTTT.

This clone was seen a handful of times. The chain combines TRBV6-5 with TRBJ1-5; TRBD1 matches 9 bases. Germline CDR1 reads MNHEY; CDR2 reads SVGAGI. Trimming at V came to 6 bases and at J to 6 bases, leaving 9 bases not matched to a gene. This CDR3 has 15 residues. CDR3 amino acids: CASSPGQGFGQPQHF. For the CDR3, the DNA is TGTGCCAGCAGCCCGGGACAGGGATTTGGTCAGCCCCAGCATTTT.

The chain couples TRBV11-2 to TRBJ1-3; 8 bases map to TRBD1. The ends lost 5 bases at V and 4 bases at J; junction bases unmatched: 13. There are 17 residues in the CDR3. Germline CDR1 SGHAT, CDR2 FQNNGV. The CDR3 here is CASSPGGQGLPGNTIYF. CDR3 nucleotides: TGTGCCAGCAGCCCAGGAGGACAGGGCCTTCCGGGAAACACCATATATTTT.

V and J are TRBV27 and TRBJ1-2, with 7 positions matching TRBD1. CDR1 and CDR2 (germline): MNHEY, SMNVEV (reference sequence). V lost 8 bases to trimming and J lost 4 bases; unmatched junction nucleotides: 7. This CDR3 contains 13 residues. For the CDR3, the DNA is TGTGCCAGCCAGGGGGTCGGCGGCTATGGCTACACCTTC. Amino acids: CASQGVGGYGYTF.

The CDR3 region has the DNA TGTGCCTGGAGTGTAATAGAAGTCAATGAGCAGTTCTTC. This codes for CAWSVIEVNEQFF. The V gene is TRBV30, the J gene TRBJ2-1; unclear D gene. Trimming shortened V by 0 bases and J by 6 bases, and 9 bases separated the two germline ends. CDR3 length equals 13 residues. The V gene's germline CDR1 is GTSNPN and CDR2 SVGIG (reference sequence).

This clone was picked up one time. The rearrangement uses TRBV9 and TRBJ2-1, with D possibly TRBD1 on 5 matching bases. There are 12 residues in the CDR3. Germline V CDR1 and CDR2: SGDLS, YYNGEE. The ends were cut back, 2 bases at V and 7 bases at J, with 7 bases in the middle. The CDR3 loop is CASSVGPNEQFF. CDR3 bases: TGTGCCAGCAGCGTGGGGCCGAATGAGCAGTTCTTC.

V is TRBV2 and J is TRBJ1-1; D is ambiguous. V was pared by 6 bases and J by 8 bases, with 34 bases between. Germline-derived CDR1 and CDR2 are SNHLY and FYNNEI. This CDR3 comprises 19 residues. CDR3 protein: CASRGPPDQTRGVIREAFF. CDR3 in DNA: TGTGCCAGCAGGGGTCCCCCAGATCAGACACGCGGGGTTATTCGGGAAGCTTTCTTT.

This rearrangement joins TRBV28 to TRBJ2-3; TRBD2 matches 9 bases. This CDR3 has 16 amino acids. The germline CDR1 and CDR2 sequences are MDHEN and SYDVKM. V lost 2 bases to trimming and J lost 0 bases; unmatched junction nucleotides: 3. CDR3 sequence: CASSLLAGRSTDTQYF. The CDR3 bases are TGTGCCAGCAGTTTACTAGCGGGACGTAGCACAGATACGCAGTATTTT.